The clone carrying this T cell receptor beta chain has more than one count but fewer than ten. Its antigen is not known. TCRdb itself ran the PCR reads through MiXCR, one entry per CDR3 protein. The sample holds 550,000 to 750,000 distinct CDR3 sequences, 15% to 20% seen once. This specimen belongs to a study of molecular identifiers for immune sequencing clone quantification. Study findings and constraints: Spiked Jurkat TCR RNA equivalent to one cell was reportedly detectable in roughly 1 million naive cells.

V was clipped by 6 bases and J by 0 bases, with 12 bases between them. The CDR3 sequence is 15 residues long. Germline V CDR1 and CDR2: LNHNV, YYDKDF (reference sequence). This receptor was taken from a human donor in good health. Some libraries in this study had Jurkat cell RNA spiked in. This chain uses TRBV15 with TRBJ1-5, with a weak D call TRBD1 (6 bases). Input material: naive CD8+ T cells from blood, with Jurkat cell RNA spiked in. Subset reported: FACS-sorted CD8+CD4-CCR7+CD45RA+ naive T cells. As DNA, the CDR3 is TGTGCCACCAGAGCCGGGACATCTAGCAATCAGCCCCAGCATTTT. As protein: CATRAGTSSNQPQHF.